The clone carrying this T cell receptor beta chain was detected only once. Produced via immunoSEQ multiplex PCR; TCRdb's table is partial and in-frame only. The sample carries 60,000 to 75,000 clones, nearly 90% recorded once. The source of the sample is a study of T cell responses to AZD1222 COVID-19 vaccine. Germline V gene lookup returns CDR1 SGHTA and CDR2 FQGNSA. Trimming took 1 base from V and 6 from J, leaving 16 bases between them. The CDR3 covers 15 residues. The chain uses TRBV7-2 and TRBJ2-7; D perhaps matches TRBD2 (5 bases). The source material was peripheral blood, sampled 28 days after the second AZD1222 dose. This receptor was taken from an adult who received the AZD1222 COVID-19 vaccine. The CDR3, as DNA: TGTGCCAGCAGCTTAGATGGCGGGTGGAGATTCGAGCAGTACTTC. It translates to CASSLDGGWRFEQYF.